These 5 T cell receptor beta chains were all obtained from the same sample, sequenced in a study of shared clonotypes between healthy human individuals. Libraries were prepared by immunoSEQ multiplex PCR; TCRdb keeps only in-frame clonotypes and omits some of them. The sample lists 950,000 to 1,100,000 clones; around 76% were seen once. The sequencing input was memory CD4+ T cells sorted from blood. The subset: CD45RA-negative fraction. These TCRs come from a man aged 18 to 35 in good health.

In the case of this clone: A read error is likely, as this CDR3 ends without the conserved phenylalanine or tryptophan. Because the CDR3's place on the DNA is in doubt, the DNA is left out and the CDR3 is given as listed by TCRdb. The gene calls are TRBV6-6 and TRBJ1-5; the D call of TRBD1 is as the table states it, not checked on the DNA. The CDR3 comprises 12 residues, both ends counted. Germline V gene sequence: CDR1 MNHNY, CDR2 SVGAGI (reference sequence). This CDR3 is CASSYDGTTPVA.

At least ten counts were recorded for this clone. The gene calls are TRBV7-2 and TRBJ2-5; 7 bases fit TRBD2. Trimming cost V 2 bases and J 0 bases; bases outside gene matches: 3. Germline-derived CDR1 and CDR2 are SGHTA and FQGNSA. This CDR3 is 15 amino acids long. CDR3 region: CASSLNGGYQETQYF. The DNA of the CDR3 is TGTGCCAGCAGCTTAAACGGGGGGTACCAAGAGACCCAGTACTTC. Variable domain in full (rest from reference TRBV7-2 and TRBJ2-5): GAGVSQSPSNKVTEKGKDVELRCDPISGHTALYWYRQSLGQGLEFLIYFQGNSAPDKSGLPSDRFSAERTGGSVSTLTIQRTQQEDSAVYLCASSLNGGYQETQYFGPGTRLLVL.

This CDR3 is CASSVYRGPYEQYF. The CDR3 nucleotides are TGTGCCAGCAGTGTCTACAGGGGGCCCTACGAGCAGTACTTC. J is TRBJ2-7 and V is TRBV6-1, with TRBD1 matching over 9 bases. Per the germline V gene, CDR1 is MNHNS and CDR2 is SASEGT. Trimming cost V 4 bases and J 2 bases; bases outside gene matches: 3. The CDR3 runs to 14 residues.

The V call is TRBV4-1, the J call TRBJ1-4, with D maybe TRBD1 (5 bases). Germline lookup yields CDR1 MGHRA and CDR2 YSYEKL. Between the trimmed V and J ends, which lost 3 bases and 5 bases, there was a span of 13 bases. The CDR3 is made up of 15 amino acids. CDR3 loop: CASSHRGAVNEKLFF. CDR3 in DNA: TGCGCCAGCAGCCATCGAGGGGCAGTGAATGAAAAACTGTTTTTT.

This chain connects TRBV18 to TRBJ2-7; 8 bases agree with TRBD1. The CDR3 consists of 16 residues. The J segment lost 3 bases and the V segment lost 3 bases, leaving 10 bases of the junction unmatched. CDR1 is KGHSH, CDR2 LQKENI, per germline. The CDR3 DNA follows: TGTGCCAGCTCACCGACAGGGGTGGCGGGGCACTACGAGCAGTACTTC. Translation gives CASSPTGVAGHYEQYF.